This T cell receptor beta chain was identified in a study of spatial heterogeneity in lung cancer (dated by TCRdb to between 2019 and 2020). Background for the entire study: Beta-chain transcripts were consistently detected in greater numbers than alpha-chain transcripts, which likely reflects a higher abundance of beta-chain transcripts. In the raw uncorrected reads, each unique combination of TCR and UMI appeared more than ten times on average. TCR alpha and beta repertoires were quantitatively compared across multiple tumor regions, matched nontumor lung and blood in non-small cell lung cancer. The study linked features of the TCR repertoire to counts of nonsynonymous mutations, which were determined by whole-exome sequencing of tumor tissue. Both alpha and beta chains were TCR-sequenced in 200 to 250 tumor regions, 64 matched nontumor lung samples and around 54 PBMC samples obtained at surgery. The paper's findings and limits, for the study overall: Additional single-cell paired TCR alpha and beta sequencing was considered necessary to confirm, at a functional level, the hypothesis that regional TCRs recognize regional mutations.

The method behind the library was 5' RACE. The listed sequencing device is NextSeq 500. In the TCR library protocol, a unique molecular identifier was attached to each TCR cDNA molecule so that PCR and sequencing errors could be corrected. The paper's data handling went like this. Decombinator tools were used for TCR identification, UMI-based error correction and CDR3 extraction. Expanded TCRs were defined as those above a frequency of 2 per 1,000, corresponding to the top 1% of the tumor frequency distribution. Rényi diversity was computed with the R vegan package after subsampling each repertoire 100 times to 5,000 TCRs. CDR3 similarity networks were constructed using string-kernel similarity of amino acid triplets, with links drawn between CDR3s whose pairwise similarity was above 0.82. TCRdb cleaned the public reads at Q25 with fastp, built clones with MiXCR and kept in-frame beta chains. Rows with a matching CDR3 protein are joined into one entry that keeps the most common DNA and genes. Here the V and J calls rest on TCRdb's processing, not on the authors' analysis. This sample holds 6,000 or so distinct CDR3 sequences; under 15% were observed only once. Approximately 15% of the sample lies in the top ten.

V ends up 3 bases short and J 0 bases short, with an unmatched junction base count of 7. Including cysteine and phenylalanine, the CDR3 has 16 amino acids. Just the 48-base CDR3 DNA is kept, in frame starting at base 1. CDR1 SEHNR and CDR2 FQNEAQ are derived from the germline V gene (reference sequence). This clonotype has a count of ten or more. Its cognate antigen has yet to be identified. No per-base quality is available; no much larger clone lies one base away. Since it is a stray read in a library aimed at alpha chains, this beta chain has a size that is not meaningful. The time point tag for this specimen amounts to: sample taken at primary tumor resection. Samples were obtained from 72 patients with early-stage, untreated non-small cell lung cancer from the lung TRACERx cohort. For TCR sequencing, whole RNA was extracted from tumor and nontumor lung tissue, or from cryopreserved PBMC samples, and no cell sorting was done. A patient was chosen for TCR sequencing only when enough RNA was available from at least two tumor regions.

The specimen comprised lung tissue, sampled at surgery. The sequence is built from TRBV7-9 and TRBJ2-5; 7 bases in the junction line up with TRBD2. The receptor was isolated from a human donor with early-stage non-small cell lung cancer. The CDR3 reads CASSFGSGTYQETQYF. The sequence in DNA is TGTGCCAGCAGCTTTGGCAGCGGGACCTACCAAGAGACCCAGTACTTC.